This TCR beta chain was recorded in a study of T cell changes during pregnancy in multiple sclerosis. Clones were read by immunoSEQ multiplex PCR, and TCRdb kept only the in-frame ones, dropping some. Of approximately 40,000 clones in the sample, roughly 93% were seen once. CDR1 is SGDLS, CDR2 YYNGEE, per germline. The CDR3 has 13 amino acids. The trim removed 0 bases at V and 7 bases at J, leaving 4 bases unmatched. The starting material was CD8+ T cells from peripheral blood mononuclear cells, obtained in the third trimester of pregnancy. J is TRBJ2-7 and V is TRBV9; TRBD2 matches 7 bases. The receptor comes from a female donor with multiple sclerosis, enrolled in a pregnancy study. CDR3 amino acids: CASSVDGGIEQYF. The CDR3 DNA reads TGTGCCAGCAGCGTAGACGGGGGGATAGAGCAGTACTTC.